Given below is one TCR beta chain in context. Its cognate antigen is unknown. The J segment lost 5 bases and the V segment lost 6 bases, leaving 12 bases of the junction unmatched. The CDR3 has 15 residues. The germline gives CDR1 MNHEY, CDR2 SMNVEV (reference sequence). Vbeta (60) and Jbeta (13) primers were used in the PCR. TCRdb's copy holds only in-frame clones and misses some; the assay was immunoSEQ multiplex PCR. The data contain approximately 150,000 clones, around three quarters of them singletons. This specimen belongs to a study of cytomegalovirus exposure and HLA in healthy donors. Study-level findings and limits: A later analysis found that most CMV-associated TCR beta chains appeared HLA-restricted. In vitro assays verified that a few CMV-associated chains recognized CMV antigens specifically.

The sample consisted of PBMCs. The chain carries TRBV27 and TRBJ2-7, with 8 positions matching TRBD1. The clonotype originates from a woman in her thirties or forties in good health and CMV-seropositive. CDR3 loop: CASRAQMDRAHEQYF. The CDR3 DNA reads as TGTGCCAGCAGGGCCCAGATGGACAGGGCCCACGAGCAGTACTTC.